The 20 T cell receptor beta chains below all came from one sample that was sequenced in a study of CD8 T cells in ankylosing spondylitis. TCRdb reprocessed the 5' RACE reads with MiXCR, giving one entry per CDR3 protein. The sample shows 150,000 or so distinct CDR3 sequences, approximately 9% of them seen only once. The sequenced sample consisted of blood, either unsorted or a sorted T cell fraction (not recorded which). The source is a female donor with ankylosing spondylitis or in good health (not recorded which).

The chain uses TRBV27 and TRBJ2-2, with D perhaps given as TRBD1 or TRBD2 (5 bases each). V lost 3 bases and J lost 0, with 8 bases in between. CDR1 is MNHEY, CDR2 SMNVEV, per germline (reference sequence). There are 15 residues in the CDR3. The CDR3 bases are TGTGCCAGCAGTTTGTGGGACGCGAACACCGGGGAGCTGTTTTTT. This encodes CASSLWDANTGELFF.

There are many counts of this clonotype. The chain links TRBV4-2 to TRBJ2-3; 10 positions match TRBD2. The CDR3 length is 16 residues. The junction had 5 bases not matched to a gene; V was cut back by 2 bases and J by 3 bases. The V gene's germline CDR1 is LGHNA and CDR2 YNFKEQ. The CDR3 protein is CASSQTTGLATDTQYF. In nucleotides, the CDR3 is TGTGCCAGCAGCCAAACGACGGGACTAGCGACAGATACGCAGTATTTT.

This clonotype was observed a few times. V is TRBV9 and J is TRBJ2-1, with D possibly matching TRBD2 (6 bases). This CDR3 is 13 amino acids long. CDR1 is SGDLS, CDR2 YYNGEE, per germline. V was trimmed by 4 bases and J by 7 bases, leaving 12 bases between them. The CDR3 DNA follows: TGTGCCAGCAGCACGGGAGATTGGAATGAGCAGTTCTTC. Its protein is CASSTGDWNEQFF.

The rearrangement joins TRBV2 to TRBJ2-2; 14 nucleotides align to TRBD2. Trimming at V came to 6 bases and at J to 5 bases, leaving 5 bases not matched to a gene. Germline lookup yields CDR1 SNHLY and CDR2 FYNNEI. The CDR3 totals 16 residues. The CDR3 sequence is CASRGLAGESTGELFF. CDR3 in DNA: TGTGCCAGCAGGGGACTAGCGGGAGAAAGTACCGGGGAGCTGTTTTTT.

The V call is TRBV7-9, the J call TRBJ2-1; D unclear. The CDR3 runs to 10 residues. CDR1 and CDR2 from the germline V gene are SEHNR and FQNEAQ (reference sequence). V shed 1 base and J shed 9 bases, with 1 base lying between them. The CDR3: CASSLGEQFF. CDR3 DNA: TGTGCCAGCAGCTTAGGTGAGCAGTTCTTC.

This clonotype was counted only a few times. The rearrangement uses TRBV20-1 and TRBJ2-1; TRBD2 is a possible D gene (6 bases). Germline lookup yields CDR1 DFQATT and CDR2 SNEGSKA (reference sequence). The length of the CDR3 is 12 residues. The ends were cut back, 5 bases at V and 7 bases at J, with 12 bases in the middle. The CDR3 DNA sequence: TGCAGTGCTCTCCTTGGGGGGAATGAGCAGTTCTTC. Its translation: CSALLGGNEQFF.

This rearrangement joins TRBV6-1 to TRBJ2-1, with no clear D. Germline CDR1 reads MNHNS; CDR2 reads SASEGT. The V gene lost 4 bases and the J gene lost 0 bases, with 7 bases spanning the gap. CDR3 size: 14 residues. The CDR3, as DNA: TGTGCCAGCAGTGCCCGTAGCTCCTACAATGAGCAGTTCTTC. Amino acid sequence: CASSARSSYNEQFF.

This clonotype was seen more than once but under ten times. V usage is TRBV5-6 and J usage is TRBJ2-7; 7 nucleotides align to TRBD2. After removal of 4 bases from V and 1 base from J, the junction contained 5 bases not matched to a gene. The CDR3 totals 14 residues. Germline CDR1 SGHDT, CDR2 YYEEEE. CDR3 bases: TGTGCCAGCAGCCCCGGGACTACATCCTACGAGCAGTACTTC. Its protein product is CASSPGTTSYEQYF. Based on the CDR3 plus reference TRBV5-6 and TRBJ2-7, the full variable domain is DAGVTQSPTHLIKTRGQQVTLRCSPKSGHDTVSWYQQALGQGPQFIFQYYEEEERQRGNFPDRFSGHQFPNYSSELNVNALLLGDSALYLCASSPGTTSYEQYFGPGTRLTVT.

This clonotype was seen repeatedly, ten times or more. The chain is built from TRBV12-3 or TRBV12-4 and TRBJ1-5; D gene unclear. The ends were cut back, 7 bases at V and 9 bases at J, with 16 bases in the middle. This CDR3 contains 13 residues. The chain's CDR3 is CASKRAGEAPQHF. CDR3 sequence (DNA): TGTGCCAGCAAAAGGGCCGGGGAGGCGCCCCAGCATTTT.

In its sample, this clonotype was seen a few times. V and J are TRBV7-6 and TRBJ1-5, with D unresolved. CDR1 is SGHVS and CDR2 is FNYEAQ in the germline V gene. The CDR3 extends over 14 amino acids. Trimming cost V 1 base and J 2 bases, with 6 bases left between them. CDR3 DNA: TGTGCCAGCAGCTTAGAGAGAGGCAATCAGCCCCAGCATTTT. Encoded protein: CASSLERGNQPQHF.

This clonotype was observed many times. V and J are TRBV12-3 or TRBV12-4 and TRBJ1-5, with D possibly TRBD1 on 5 matching bases. Trimming shortened V by 7 bases and J by 4 bases, and 17 bases separated the two germline ends. This CDR3 has 15 residues. CDR3 protein: CASTSGRRGNQPQHF. CDR3 nucleotide sequence: TGTGCCAGCACCTCAGGGCGAAGGGGAAATCAGCCCCAGCATTTT.

The chain combines TRBV11-2 with TRBJ2-1; either TRBD1 or TRBD2 may fit D (5 bases each). The CDR3 has 16 residues. V was cut by 5 bases and J by 0 bases, with 14 bases left in between. Germline loops: CDR1 SGHAT, CDR2 FQNNGV. CDR3 sequence: CASSPGTGSSYNEQFF. The CDR3 bases are TGTGCCAGCAGCCCCGGGACGGGCAGCTCCTACAATGAGCAGTTCTTC.

The chain has TRBV20-1 and TRBJ2-1; 12 bases agree with TRBD2. Unmatched junction bases numbered 9, after V lost 4 bases and J lost 2 bases. The V gene's germline CDR1 is DFQATT and CDR2 SNEGSKA (reference sequence). The CDR3 has 17 amino acids. This CDR3 reads CSANGPGLAGTYNEQFF. CDR3 bases: TGCAGTGCTAACGGGCCTGGACTAGCGGGAACCTACAATGAGCAGTTCTTC.

Notes on this clonotype: A read error is possible here, since a much larger clone lies one base away. This chain uses TRBV28 with TRBJ2-5, with unresolved D. The CDR3 loop spans 13 amino acids. Germline V gene data show CDR1 as MDHEN and CDR2 as SYDVKM. Trimming took off 2 bases at V and 0 bases at J, with 4 bases between the two ends. The chain's CDR3 is CASSLEYQETQYF. CDR3 nucleotides: TGTGCCAGCAGTTTAGAGTACCAAGAGACCCAGTACTTC.

The chain joins TRBV27 to TRBJ1-2; TRBD1 is a possible D gene (5 bases). Germline lookup yields CDR1 MNHEY and CDR2 SMNVEV (reference sequence). The CDR3 contains 15 residues. With 0 bases removed from V and 7 bases from J, the gap between germline ends came to 15 bases. CDR3 sequence (DNA): TGTGCCAGCAGTTTATCGAATGCAGGGCTGGTTGGCTACACCTTC. Its translation is CASSLSNAGLVGYTF.

In this sample, this clonotype turned up many times. At one end the junction does not follow the germline gene, possibly because of a read error. This chain connects TRBV7-2 to TRBJ2-7; TRBD2 agrees at 8 bases. Germline V gene data show CDR1 as SGHTA and CDR2 as FQGNSA. There are 14 residues in the CDR3. As DNA, the CDR3 is TGTGCCAGCAGCGTAGCGGGAAGCTCCTACGAGCAGTACTTC. It yields the protein CASSVAGSSYEQYF.

This clonotype occurred many times. The J gene is TRBJ2-7, the V gene TRBV5-1; perhaps TRBD1 as D (6 bases). Trimming removed 0 bases from V and 7 bases from J, with 17 bases in between. The germline V gene has CDR1 SGHRS and CDR2 YFSETQ. This CDR3 comprises 15 residues. CDR3 DNA sequence: TGCGCCAGCAGCTTGGTAGGGGGAGTAGTTGAGGAGCAGTACTTC. It translates to CASSLVGGVVEEQYF.

The chain links TRBV6-2 or TRBV6-3 to TRBJ2-5; D not certain. The CDR3 loop spans 14 amino acids. CDR1 and CDR2 from the germline V gene are MNHEY and SVGEGT. The V end was cut by 2 bases, the J end by 5 bases, with 12 bases between. In DNA, the CDR3 is TGTGCCAGCAGTTACCCCCTAGATGATGAGACCCAGTACTTC. The encoded protein is CASSYPLDDETQYF.

V is TRBV15 and J is TRBJ2-5, with D possibly TRBD1 on 5 matching bases. V lost 1 base to trimming and J lost 5 bases, with 20 bases between them. The germline CDR1 and CDR2 sequences are LNHNV and YYDKDF (reference sequence). The CDR3 contains 17 residues. In DNA form, the CDR3 reads TGTGCCACCAGCAGAGCATCCCCGGCTTTACCAGGGGAGACCCAGTACTTC. Its protein is CATSRASPALPGETQYF.

This clonotype was found a few times. The V call is TRBV7-2, the J call TRBJ1-2; D is unclear. Germline assignment: CDR1 SGHTA and CDR2 FQGNSA. Deletions cut 4 bases from V and 0 bases from J, with 6 bases between. This CDR3 has 13 residues. CDR3 region: CASSSLANYGYTF. The DNA of the CDR3 is TGTGCCAGCAGCTCCCTAGCTAACTATGGCTACACCTTC.